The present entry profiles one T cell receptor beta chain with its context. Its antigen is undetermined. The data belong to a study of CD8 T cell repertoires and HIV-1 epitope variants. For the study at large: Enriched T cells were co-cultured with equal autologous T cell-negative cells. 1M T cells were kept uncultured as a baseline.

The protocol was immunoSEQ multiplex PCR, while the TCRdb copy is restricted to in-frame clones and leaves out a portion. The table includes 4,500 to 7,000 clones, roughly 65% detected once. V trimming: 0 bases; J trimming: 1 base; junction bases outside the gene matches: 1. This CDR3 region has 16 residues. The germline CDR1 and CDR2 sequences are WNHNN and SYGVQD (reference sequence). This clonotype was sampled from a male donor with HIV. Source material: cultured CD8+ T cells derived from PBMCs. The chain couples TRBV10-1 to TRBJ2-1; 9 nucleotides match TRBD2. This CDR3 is CASSESLAGSYNEQFF. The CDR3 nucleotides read TGCGCCAGCAGTGAGTCCCTAGCGGGGTCCTACAATGAGCAGTTCTTC.